This is a list of T cell receptor beta chains from one sample in a study of shared clonotypes between healthy human individuals. Generated by immunoSEQ multiplex PCR, the TCRdb table keeps only in-frame clones and is missing some. Here the sample spans hundreds of thousands of clones, around 75% being singletons. The specimen sequenced was PBMCs. These receptors were taken from a woman aged 40 to 50 in good health. Some clones in this sample may be carry-over from other donors' samples. Each CDR3 is given with its conserved first and last residue. A D gene is named only where the DNA matches it firmly. Some rows have no size entry. The others give once, few or many, or a class for an expanded clone.

J,V,D,size,CDR3,DNA
TRBJ2-7,TRBV15,NA,NA,CATSRVGGSYEQYF,TGTGCCACCAGCAGAGTGGGAGGCTCCTACGAGCAGTACTTC
TRBJ2-3,TRBV25-1,NA,NA,CASIPRQSTDTQYF,TGTGCCAGCATTCCCAGGCAAAGCACAGATACGCAGTATTTT
TRBJ2-3,TRBV7-9,TRBD2,NA,CASSLTSGASTDTQYF,TGTGCCAGCAGCTTGACTAGCGGGGCCAGCACAGATACGCAGTATTTT
TRBJ2-3,TRBV5-4,TRBD1,NA,CASGLPQGTQYF,TGTGCCAGCGGCCTGCCACAGGGGACGCAGTATTTT
TRBJ2-2,TRBV9,NA,NA,CASSGPRGRIPSEGELFF,TGTGCCAGCAGCGGACCGAGGGGACGGATACCTTCCGAGGGGGAGCTGTTTTTT
TRBJ2-5,TRBV18,NA,NA,CASSPPMGSQETQYF,TGTGCCAGCTCACCACCGATGGGCAGCCAAGAGACCCAGTACTTC
TRBJ2-2,TRBV12-2,NA,NA,CASRLAITLNTGELFF,TGTGCAAGTCGCTTAGCGATTACCCTGAACACCGGGGAGCTGTTTTTT
TRBJ1-1,TRBV7-2,NA,NA,CASSLERNTEAFF,TGTGCCAGCAGCTTAGAGAGGAACACTGAAGCTTTCTTT
TRBJ2-1,TRBV7-7,TRBD2,NA,CASSLGLAGYNEQFF,TGTGCCAGCAGCCTGGGACTAGCGGGCTACAATGAGCAGTTCTTC
TRBJ1-1,TRBV30,NA,NA,CAWSQDGGSAEAFF,TGTGCCTGGAGTCAGGACGGGGGGTCCGCTGAAGCTTTCTTT
TRBJ1-4,TRBV19,NA,NA,CASSIVFRRIATNEKLFF,TGTGCCAGTAGTATAGTCTTCAGGCGGATTGCAACTAATGAAAAACTGTTTTTT
TRBJ2-1,TRBV30,TRBD2,NA,CAHRGVAGEVHNEQFF,TGTGCCCACCGAGGGGTAGCGGGAGAGGTCCACAATGAGCAGTTCTTC
TRBJ1-1,TRBV6-5,NA,few,CASSYRGPNTEAFF,TGTGCCAGCAGTTATCGCGGGCCGAACACTGAAGCTTTCTTT
TRBJ2-1,TRBV7-6,NA,NA,CASSPSGNEQFF,TGTGCCAGCAGCCCCAGCGGCAATGAGCAGTTCTTC
TRBJ1-4,TRBV27,NA,NA,CASSLFSGTATNEKLFF,TGTGCCAGCAGTTTATTCTCCGGAACCGCAACTAATGAAAAACTGTTTTTT
TRBJ2-5,TRBV21-1,NA,NA,CASFGRTGGSLRAPQETQYF,TGTGCCAGCTTCGGGAGGACAGGGGGCAGCCTTCGGGCTCCCCAAGAGACCCAGTACTTC
TRBJ2-1,TRBV28,NA,NA,CATLAGDRSYNEQFF,TGTGCCACCCTCGCAGGCGATCGGTCCTACAATGAGCAGTTCTTC
TRBJ2-7,TRBV5-1,NA,once,CASSLEGSSEQYF,TGCGCCAGCAGCTTGGAGGGGTCATCTGAGCAGTACTTC
TRBJ1-2,TRBV11-2,NA,few,CASSLGWRGYTF,TGTGCCAGCAGCTTAGGGTGGAGAGGCTACACCTTC
TRBJ2-1,TRBV18,NA,few,CASSPPGYRVNNEQFF,TGTGCCAGCTCACCACCGGGATACAGGGTGAACAATGAGCAGTTCTTC
TRBJ1-1,TRBV5-1,NA,NA,CASSSDLNTEAFF,TGCGCCAGCAGTAGTGACCTGAACACTGAAGCTTTCTTT
TRBJ2-2,TRBV27,NA,NA,CASSLYGLTRRRYTGELFF,TGTGCCAGCAGTTTATACGGCCTGACTCGGAGGAGGTACACCGGGGAGCTGTTTTTT
TRBJ1-5,TRBV6-6,TRBD1,NA,CASSRTGYSNQPQHF,TGTGCCAGCAGCAGGACAGGGTACAGCAATCAGCCCCAGCATTTT
TRBJ2-4,TRBV30,TRBD2,NA,CASQAGGRDNIQYF,TGTGCCTCCCAAGCTGGCGGGAGGGATAACATTCAGTACTTC
TRBJ2-1,TRBV7-3,TRBD2,NA,CASSLTSGSLYNEQFF,TGTGCCAGCAGCTTAACTAGCGGGAGCCTCTACAATGAGCAGTTCTTC
TRBJ2-3,TRBV19,NA,NA,CASSMVQGNTDTQYF,TGTGCCAGTAGTATGGTCCAGGGCAACACAGATACGCAGTATTTT
TRBJ1-1,TRBV5-6,TRBD1,NA,CASSWDRGQNTEAFF,TGTGCCAGCAGCTGGGACAGGGGGCAGAACACTGAAGCTTTCTTT
TRBJ2-3,TRBV27,TRBD1,NA,CASSSTQGSGTDTQYF,TGTGCCAGCAGTTCAACACAGGGGAGCGGCACAGATACGCAGTATTTT
TRBJ2-3,TRBV5-4,NA,NA,CASSLKLGPDTQYF,TGTGCCAGCAGCTTGAAGTTGGGACCAGATACGCAGTATTTT
TRBJ2-5,TRBV18,TRBD2,NA,CASSEAGAIGETQYF,TGTGCCAGCTCAGAAGCGGGAGCCATCGGGGAGACCCAGTACTTC
TRBJ2-5,TRBV29-1,NA,NA,CSVLEGETQYF,TGCAGCGTTCTAGAGGGGGAGACCCAGTACTTC
TRBJ2-1,TRBV7-7,NA,NA,CASSPKPSSYNEQFF,TGTGCCAGCAGTCCTAAGCCAAGCTCCTACAATGAGCAGTTCTTC
TRBJ2-7,TRBV18,NA,NA,CASSPIRDIYEQYF,TGTGCCAGCTCACCAATCCGGGACATCTACGAGCAGTACTTC
TRBJ1-5,TRBV15,NA,NA,CATSRDTYSNQPQHF,TGTGCCACCAGCAGAGATACGTATAGCAATCAGCCCCAGCATTTT
TRBJ2-7,TRBV19,TRBD1,NA,CASSSTGGSYEQYF,TGTGCCAGTAGTTCGACAGGGGGCTCCTACGAGCAGTACTTC
TRBJ1-2,TRBV2,NA,NA,CASRGDGDSGYTF,TGTGCCAGCAGGGGAGACGGGGACTCTGGCTACACCTTC
TRBJ2-3,TRBV4-2,NA,NA,CASSQDLGPSTDTQYF,TGTGCCAGCAGCCAAGATCTTGGACCTAGCACAGATACGCAGTATTTT
TRBJ2-1,TRBV19,NA,NA,CASSGNYNEQFF,TGTGCCAGTAGTGGGAACTACAATGAGCAGTTCTTC
TRBJ2-2,TRBV2,TRBD1,NA,CASSGRQGTTGELFF,TGTGCCAGCAGTGGGAGACAGGGAACCACCGGGGAGCTGTTTTTT
TRBJ1-4,TRBV18,NA,NA,CASSSSTNEKLFF,TGTGCCAGCTCATCATCAACTAATGAAAAACTGTTTTTT
TRBJ2-7,TRBV6-6,NA,once,CASNIPSSYEQYF,TGTGCCAGCAACATACCCTCCTCCTACGAGCAGTACTTC
TRBJ2-3,TRBV14,NA,NA,CASSQGGLTTDTQYF,TGTGCCAGCAGCCAAGGGGGACTCACCACAGATACGCAGTATTTT
TRBJ2-7,TRBV11-2,TRBD1,NA,CASSLVGGRLYEQYF,TGTGCCAGCAGCTTAGTAGGGGGCAGGTTGTACGAGCAGTACTTC
TRBJ1-5,TRBV4-2,TRBD1,once,CASSPQGDNQPQHF,TGTGCCAGCAGCCCCCAGGGGGACAATCAGCCCCAGCATTTT
TRBJ2-1,TRBV18,NA,NA,CASSAPGRSSYNEQFF,TGTGCCAGCTCAGCGCCGGGAAGAAGCTCCTACAATGAGCAGTTCTTC
TRBJ1-1,TRBV7-2,NA,NA,CASSHAGGTEAFF,TGTGCCAGCAGCCATGCGGGGGGGACTGAAGCTTTCTTT
TRBJ2-3,TRBV12-5,NA,NA,CASGLEPGPNTQYF,TGTGCTAGTGGTTTGGAGCCGGGACCGAATACGCAGTATTTT
TRBJ1-5,TRBV19,NA,NA,CASSHSDVLTRGNQPQHF,TGTGCCAGTAGTCACTCCGACGTTCTCACCCGGGGCAATCAGCCCCAGCATTTT